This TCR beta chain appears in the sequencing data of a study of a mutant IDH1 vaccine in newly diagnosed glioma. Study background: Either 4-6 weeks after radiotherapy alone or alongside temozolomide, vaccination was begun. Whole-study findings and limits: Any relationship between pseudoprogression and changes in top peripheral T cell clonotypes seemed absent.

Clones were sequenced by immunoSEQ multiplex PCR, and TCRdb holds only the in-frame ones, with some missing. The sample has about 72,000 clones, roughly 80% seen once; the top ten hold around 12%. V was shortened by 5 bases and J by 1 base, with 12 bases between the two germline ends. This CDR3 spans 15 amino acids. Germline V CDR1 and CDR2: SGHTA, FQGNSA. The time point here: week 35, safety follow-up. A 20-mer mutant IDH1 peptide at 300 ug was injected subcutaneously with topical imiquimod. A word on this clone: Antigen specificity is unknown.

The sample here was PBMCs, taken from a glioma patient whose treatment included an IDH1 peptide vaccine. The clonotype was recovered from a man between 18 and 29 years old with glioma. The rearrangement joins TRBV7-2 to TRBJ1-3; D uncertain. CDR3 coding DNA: TGTGCCAGCAGCCAGTCATACCAATCTGGAAACACCATATATTTT. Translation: CASSQSYQSGNTIYF.